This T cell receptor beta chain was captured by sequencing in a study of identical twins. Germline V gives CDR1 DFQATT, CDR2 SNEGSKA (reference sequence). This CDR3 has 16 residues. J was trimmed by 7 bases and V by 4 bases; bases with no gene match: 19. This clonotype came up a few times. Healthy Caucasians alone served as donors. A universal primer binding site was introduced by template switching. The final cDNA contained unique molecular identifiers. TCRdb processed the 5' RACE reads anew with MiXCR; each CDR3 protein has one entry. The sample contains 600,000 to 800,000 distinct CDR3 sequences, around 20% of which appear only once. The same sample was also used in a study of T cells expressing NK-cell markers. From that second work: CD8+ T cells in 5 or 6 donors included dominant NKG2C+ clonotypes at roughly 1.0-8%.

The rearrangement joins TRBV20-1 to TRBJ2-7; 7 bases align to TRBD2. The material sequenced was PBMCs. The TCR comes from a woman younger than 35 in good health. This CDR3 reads CSANYAGGGLSEEQYF. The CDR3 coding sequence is TGCAGTGCTAATTATGCCGGCGGGGGTCTTTCTGAAGAGCAGTACTTC.